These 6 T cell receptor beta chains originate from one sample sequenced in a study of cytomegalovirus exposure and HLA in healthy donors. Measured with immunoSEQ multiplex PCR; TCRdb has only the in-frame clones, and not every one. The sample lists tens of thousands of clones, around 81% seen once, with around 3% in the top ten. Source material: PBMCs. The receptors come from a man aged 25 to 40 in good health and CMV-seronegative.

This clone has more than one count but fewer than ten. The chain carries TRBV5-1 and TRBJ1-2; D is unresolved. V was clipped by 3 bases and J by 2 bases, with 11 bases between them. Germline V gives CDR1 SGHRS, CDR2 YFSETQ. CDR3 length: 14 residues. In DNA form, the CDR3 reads TGCGCCAGCAGCTCAACGGACTTGAACTATGGCTACACCTTC. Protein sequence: CASSSTDLNYGYTF.

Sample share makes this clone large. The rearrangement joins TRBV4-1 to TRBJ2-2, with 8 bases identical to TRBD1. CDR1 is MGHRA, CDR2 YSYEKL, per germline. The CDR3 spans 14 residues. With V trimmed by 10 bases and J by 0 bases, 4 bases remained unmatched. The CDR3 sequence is CATRTGPNTGELFF. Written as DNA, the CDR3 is TGCGCCACGAGGACAGGGCCGAACACCGGGGAGCTGTTTTTT.

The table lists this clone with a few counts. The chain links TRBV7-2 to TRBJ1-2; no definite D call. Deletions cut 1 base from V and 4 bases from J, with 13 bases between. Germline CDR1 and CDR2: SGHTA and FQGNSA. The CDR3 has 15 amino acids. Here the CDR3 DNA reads TGTGCCAGCAGCTTAGAATTCCTGGAGTTCTATGGCTACACCTTC. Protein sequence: CASSLEFLEFYGYTF.

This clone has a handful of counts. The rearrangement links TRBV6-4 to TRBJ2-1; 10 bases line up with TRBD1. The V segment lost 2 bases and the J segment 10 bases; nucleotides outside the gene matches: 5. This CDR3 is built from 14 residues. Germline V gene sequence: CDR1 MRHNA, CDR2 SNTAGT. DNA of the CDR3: TGTGCCAGCAGTGACCGGACAGGGGGGTCGGAGCAGTTCTTC. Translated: CASSDRTGGSEQFF.

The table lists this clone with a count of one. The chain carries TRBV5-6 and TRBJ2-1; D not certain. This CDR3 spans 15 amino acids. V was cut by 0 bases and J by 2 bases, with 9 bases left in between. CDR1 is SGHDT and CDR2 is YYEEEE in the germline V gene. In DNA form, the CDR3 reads TGTGCCAGCAGCTTGGGTGGGCCCGCCTACAATGAGCAGTTCTTC. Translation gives CASSLGGPAYNEQFF.

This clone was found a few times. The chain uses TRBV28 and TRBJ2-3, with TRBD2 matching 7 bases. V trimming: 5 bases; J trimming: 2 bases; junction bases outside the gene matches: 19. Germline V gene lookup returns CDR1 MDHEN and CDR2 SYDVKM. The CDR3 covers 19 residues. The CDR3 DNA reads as TGTGCCAGCAGTATAGCCCCCAGCTCGGCGGCGGGAGCCACAGATACGCAGTATTTT. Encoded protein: CASSIAPSSAAGATDTQYF.